This T cell receptor (beta chain) was obtained from a study of T cell responses to AZD1222 COVID-19 vaccine (dated by TCRdb to the early 2020s). About the full investigation: TCR sequencing covered approximately 230 trial participants: roughly 200 given two doses of AZD1222 and 26 given two doses of MenACWY control vaccine. Trial participants were enrolled by age into 18-55, 56-69 and 70-plus year subgroups, with approximately 150, 30 and 60 TCR-sequenced participants respectively.

The CDR3 regions of human TCRbeta chains were analyzed by immunosequencing. The authors' pipeline ran thus. TCRs in the repertoires were compared against a reference library of SARS-CoV-2-specific TCRs that had been generated with the MIRA antigen-specificity platform. Breadth was defined as the fraction of unique TCRs that were SARS-CoV-2-associated, and depth was defined as the fraction of total T cells that were SARS-CoV-2-associated. Each spike-specific TCR was assigned to its reactive spike region and to a CD4 or CD8 class using the MIRA data. Log10-transformed breadth and depth values were compared by one-way ANOVA with Sidak's multiple comparisons tests. This immuneACCESS table, as held by TCRdb, lists in-frame sequences with V and J called but not all clones. Of the missing ones, under half trace to an unresolved V gene in checked studies; the others have no known cause. Clone size and V and J calls were adopted from that table, with D and trimming inferred from the DNA. The sample contains about 37,000 clones, about nine tenths of them found a single time. The top ten clonotypes cover approximately 11% of the sample.

As regards this clone: Its antigen has not been determined. No clone much larger than this one lies a single base away; base qualities are absent.

Per the publication, the time point label means: about 28 days (+/-7) after the second vaccine dose. AZD1222 recipients whose second dose came at about 4 weeks and those whose second dose came at about 12 weeks were combined into one group, since spike-specific TCR depth and breadth did not differ between the two schedules. Vaccinee samples were obtained from the UK trials COV001 and COV002, which included a single-blind randomized controlled phase 2/3 trial of AZD1222 (ChAdOx1 nCoV-19) in healthy adults. For TCRbeta chain sequencing, PBMC samples from trial participants were taken at day 0 and at day 28 after the second dose. General conclusions and limits of the study: Nearly half of unique spike-specific TCRs reportedly recognized epitopes outside regions mutated in the B.1.351 and B.1.1.7 variants. Most participants were white British and females outnumbered males, and the authors suggested that clonal diversity may have been underestimated. Spike-specific TCR breadth and depth rose significantly after two AZD1222 doses compared with day 0 and with MenACWY recipients. The 56-69-year group was small, and its depth increase did not reach significance, likely because of low power. Because no day 14 peak-response samples were available, the repertoires could be characterized only after the peak T cell response. Conclusions about previously exposed vaccinees are limited because only five to seven AZD1222 recipients were SARS-CoV-2 seropositive at baseline. The whole spike protein was spanned by vaccine-associated CD4 TCRs, and dominant responses were seen in regions 160-218 and 743-854.

CDR3 length: 13 amino acids, cysteine to phenylalanine. Only the CDR3 DNA is retained, 39 bases long and in frame from the first base. The trim is 4 bases for V and 8 bases for J, with a gap of 13 bases between the germline ends. From a lookup of the germline V gene (reference sequence), CDR1 and CDR2 are LGHDT and YNNKEL. The rearrangement combines TRBV3-1 (or the pseudogene TRBV3-2) with TRBJ2-3, with the D gene not confidently named. Sequenced material: peripheral blood, taken 28 days after the second AZD1222 dose. The sequence came from an adult who received the AZD1222 COVID-19 vaccine. CDR3 protein: CASSLTDLATQYF. The DNA reads as follows: TGTGCCAGCAGCCTGACCGACTTAGCTACGCAGTATTTT.